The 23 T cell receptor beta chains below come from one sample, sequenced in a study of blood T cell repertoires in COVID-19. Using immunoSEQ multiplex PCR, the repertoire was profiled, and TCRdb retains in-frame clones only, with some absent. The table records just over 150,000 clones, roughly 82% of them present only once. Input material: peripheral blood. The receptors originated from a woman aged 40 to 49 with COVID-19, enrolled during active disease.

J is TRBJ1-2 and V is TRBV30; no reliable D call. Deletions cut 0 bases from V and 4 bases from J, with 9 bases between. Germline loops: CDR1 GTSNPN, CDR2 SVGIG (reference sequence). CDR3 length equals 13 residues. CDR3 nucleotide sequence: TGTGCCTGGAGTGTATCGACATCCTATGGCTACACCTTC. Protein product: CAWSVSTSYGYTF.

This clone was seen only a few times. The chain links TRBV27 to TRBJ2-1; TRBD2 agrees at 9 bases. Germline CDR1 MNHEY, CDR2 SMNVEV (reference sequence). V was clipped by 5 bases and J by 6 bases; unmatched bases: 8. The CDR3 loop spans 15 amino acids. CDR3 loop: CASSPLGSGSNEQFF. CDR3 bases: TGTGCCAGCAGTCCCCTAGGTAGCGGGAGCAATGAGCAGTTCTTC.

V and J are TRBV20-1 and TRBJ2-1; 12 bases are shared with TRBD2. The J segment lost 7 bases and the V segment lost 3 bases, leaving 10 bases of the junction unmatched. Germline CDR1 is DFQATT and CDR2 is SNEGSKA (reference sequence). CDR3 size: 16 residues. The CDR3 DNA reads TGCAGTGCTAGTCCTAGACTAGCGGGGGTAGGTAATGAGCAGTTCTTC. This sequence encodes CSASPRLAGVGNEQFF.

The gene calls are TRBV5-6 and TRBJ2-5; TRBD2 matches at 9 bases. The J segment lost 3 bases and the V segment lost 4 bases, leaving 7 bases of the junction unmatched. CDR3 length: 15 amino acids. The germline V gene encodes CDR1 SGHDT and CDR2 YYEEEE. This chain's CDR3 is CASSEPTSGKETQYF. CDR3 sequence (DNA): TGTGCCAGCAGCGAACCGACTAGCGGAAAAGAGACCCAGTACTTC.

CDR3 residues: CASSLPSGNGYTF. CDR3 DNA sequence: TGTGCCAGCAGCCTCCCTTCCGGGAATGGCTACACCTTC. This chain connects TRBV7-9 to TRBJ1-2; D gene unclear. The CDR3 consists of 13 residues. Germline CDR1 is SEHNR and CDR2 is FQNEAQ (reference sequence). Trimming took off 5 bases at V and 6 bases at J, with 13 bases between the two ends.

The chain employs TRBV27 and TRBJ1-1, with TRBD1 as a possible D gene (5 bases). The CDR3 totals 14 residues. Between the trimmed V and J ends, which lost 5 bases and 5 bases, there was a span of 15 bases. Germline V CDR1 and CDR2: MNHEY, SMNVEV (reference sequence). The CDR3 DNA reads TGTGCCAGCAGTACCCACGAACAGGATACTGAAGCTTTCTTT. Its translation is CASSTHEQDTEAFF.

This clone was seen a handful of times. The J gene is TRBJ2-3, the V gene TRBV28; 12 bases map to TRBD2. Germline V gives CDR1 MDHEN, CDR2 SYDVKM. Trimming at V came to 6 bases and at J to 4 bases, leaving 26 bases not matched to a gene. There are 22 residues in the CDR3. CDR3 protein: CASSMSWLGLAGSVGGSDTQYF. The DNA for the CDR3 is TGTGCCAGCAGCATGTCTTGGCTGGGACTAGCGGGCTCGGTTGGGGGATCAGATACGCAGTATTTT.

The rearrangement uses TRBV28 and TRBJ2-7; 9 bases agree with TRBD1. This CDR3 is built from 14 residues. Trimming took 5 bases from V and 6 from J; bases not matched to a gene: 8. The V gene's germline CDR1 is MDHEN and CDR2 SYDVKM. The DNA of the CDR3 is TGTGCCAGCAGTCAAGGGACAGGGAAGACCGAGCAGTACTTC. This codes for CASSQGTGKTEQYF.

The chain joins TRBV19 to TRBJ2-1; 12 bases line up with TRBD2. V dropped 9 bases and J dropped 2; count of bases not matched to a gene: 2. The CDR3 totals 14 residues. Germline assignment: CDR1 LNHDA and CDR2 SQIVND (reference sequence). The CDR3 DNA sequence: TGTGCCAGCCTAGCGGGGGGGCCCTACAATGAGCAGTTCTTC. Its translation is CASLAGGPYNEQFF.

CDR3 nucleotide sequence: TGCGCCAGCACGTTGGGAGGGGCCGAGCAGTACGTC. This codes for CASTLGGAEQYV. V is TRBV10-1 and J is TRBJ2-7, with TRBD2 matching 7 bases. V was pared by 7 bases and J by 6 bases, with 6 bases of the junction left unmatched. Germline V gives CDR1 WNHNN, CDR2 SYGVQD (reference sequence). The CDR3 loop spans 12 amino acids.

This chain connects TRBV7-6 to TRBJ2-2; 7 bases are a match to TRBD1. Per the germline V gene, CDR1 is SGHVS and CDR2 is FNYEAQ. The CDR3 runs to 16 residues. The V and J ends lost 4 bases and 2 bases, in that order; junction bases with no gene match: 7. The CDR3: CASSYKGQTNTGELFF. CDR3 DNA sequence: TGTGCCAGCAGCTACAAGGGACAGACCAACACCGGGGAGCTGTTTTTT.

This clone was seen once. The CDR3 here is CASSVRGYGTDTQYF. The CDR3 DNA follows: TGTGCCAGCAGCGTTAGAGGGTACGGCACAGATACGCAGTATTTT. The chain recombines TRBV9 with TRBJ2-3, with D maybe TRBD2 (5 bases). CDR3 length: 15 amino acids. Germline values: CDR1 SGDLS, CDR2 YYNGEE. Deletions cut 2 bases from V and 1 base from J, with 11 bases between.

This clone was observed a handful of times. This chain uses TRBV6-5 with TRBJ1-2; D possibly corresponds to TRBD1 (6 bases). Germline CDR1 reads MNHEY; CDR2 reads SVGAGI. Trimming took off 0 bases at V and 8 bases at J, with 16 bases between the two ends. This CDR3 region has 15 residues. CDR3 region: CASSYSGRGRGGYTF. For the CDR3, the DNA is TGTGCCAGCAGTTACTCGGGCCGGGGGCGGGGGGGCTACACCTTC.

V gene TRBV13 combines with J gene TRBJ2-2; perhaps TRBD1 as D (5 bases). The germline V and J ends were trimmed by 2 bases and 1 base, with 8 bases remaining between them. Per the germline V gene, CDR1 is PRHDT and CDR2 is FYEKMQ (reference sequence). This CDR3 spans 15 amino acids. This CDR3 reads CASSLRGVNTGELFF. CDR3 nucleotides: TGTGCCAGCAGCTTAAGGGGCGTGAACACCGGGGAGCTGTTTTTT. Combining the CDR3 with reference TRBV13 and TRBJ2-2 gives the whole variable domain AAGVIQSPRHLIKEKRETATLKCYPIPRHDTVYWYQQGPGQDPQFLISFYEKMQSDKGSIPDRFSAQQFSDYHSELNMSSLELGDSALYFCASSLRGVNTGELFFGEGSRLTVL.

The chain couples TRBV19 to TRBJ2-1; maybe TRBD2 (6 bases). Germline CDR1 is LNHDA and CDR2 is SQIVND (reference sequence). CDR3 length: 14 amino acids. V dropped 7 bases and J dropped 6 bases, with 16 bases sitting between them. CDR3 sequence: CASTNMGGGNEQFF. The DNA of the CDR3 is TGTGCCAGTACTAATATGGGGGGTGGCAATGAGCAGTTCTTC. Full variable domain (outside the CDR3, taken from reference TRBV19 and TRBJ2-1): DGGITQSPKYLFRKEGQNVTLSCEQNLNHDAMYWYRQDPGQGLRLIYYSQIVNDFQKGDIAEGYSVSREKKESFPLTVTSAQKNPTAFYLCASTNMGGGNEQFFGPGTRLTVL.

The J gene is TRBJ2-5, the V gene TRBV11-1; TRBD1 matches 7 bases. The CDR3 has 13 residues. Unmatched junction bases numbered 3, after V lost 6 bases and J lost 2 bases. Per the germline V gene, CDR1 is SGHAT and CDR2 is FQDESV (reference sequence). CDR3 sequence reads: CASSSGQQETQYF. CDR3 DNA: TGTGCCAGCAGTTCGGGACAGCAAGAGACCCAGTACTTC.

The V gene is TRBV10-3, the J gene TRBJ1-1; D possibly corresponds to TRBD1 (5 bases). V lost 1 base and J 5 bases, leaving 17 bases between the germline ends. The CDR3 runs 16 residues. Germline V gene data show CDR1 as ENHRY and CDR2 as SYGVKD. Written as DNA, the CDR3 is TGTGCCATCAGTGAGTTGGTCGGAGGGGCGCAGACTGAAGCTTTCTTT. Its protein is CAISELVGGAQTEAFF.

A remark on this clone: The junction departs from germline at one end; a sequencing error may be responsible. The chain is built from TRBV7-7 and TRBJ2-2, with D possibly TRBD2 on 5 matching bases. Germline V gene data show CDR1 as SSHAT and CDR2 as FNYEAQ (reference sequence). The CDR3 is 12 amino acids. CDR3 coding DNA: TGTGCTAGCACCGGGGTCACCGGGGAGCTGTTTTTT. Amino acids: CASTGVTGELFF.

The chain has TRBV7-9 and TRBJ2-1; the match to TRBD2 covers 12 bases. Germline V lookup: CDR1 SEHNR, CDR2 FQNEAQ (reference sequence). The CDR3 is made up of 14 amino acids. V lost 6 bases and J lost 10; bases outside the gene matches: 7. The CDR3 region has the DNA TGTGCCAGCAGATGGACTAGCGGGGAACGGGAGCAGTTCTTC. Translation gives CASRWTSGEREQFF.

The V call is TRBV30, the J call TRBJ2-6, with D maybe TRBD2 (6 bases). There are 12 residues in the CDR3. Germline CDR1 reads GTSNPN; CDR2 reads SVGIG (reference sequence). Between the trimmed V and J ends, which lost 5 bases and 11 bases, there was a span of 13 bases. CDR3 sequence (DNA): TGTGCCTGGTGGAACGGGGGTTACGTCCTGACTTTC. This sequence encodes CAWWNGGYVLTF.

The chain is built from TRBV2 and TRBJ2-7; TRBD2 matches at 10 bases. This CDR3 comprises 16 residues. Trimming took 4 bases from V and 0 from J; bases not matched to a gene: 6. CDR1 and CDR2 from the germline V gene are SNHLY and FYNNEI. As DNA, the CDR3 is TGTGCCAGCAGTGTGAGAAGCGGGAGGGTCTCCTACGAGCAGTACTTC. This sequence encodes CASSVRSGRVSYEQYF.

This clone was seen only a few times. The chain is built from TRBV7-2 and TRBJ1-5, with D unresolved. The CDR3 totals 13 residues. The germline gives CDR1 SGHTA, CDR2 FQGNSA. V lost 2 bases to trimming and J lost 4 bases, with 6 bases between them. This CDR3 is CASSLNVNQPQHF. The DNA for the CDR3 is TGTGCCAGCAGCTTAAATGTAAATCAGCCCCAGCATTTT.

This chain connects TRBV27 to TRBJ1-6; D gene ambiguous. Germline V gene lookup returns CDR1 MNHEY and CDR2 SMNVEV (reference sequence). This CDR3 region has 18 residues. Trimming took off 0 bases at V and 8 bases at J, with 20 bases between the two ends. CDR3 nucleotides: TGTGCCAGCAGTTTATCGGGCCCTTTTAGGGAGGAGGATTCACCCCTCCACTTT. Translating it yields CASSLSGPFREEDSPLHF.